Shown below are 3 T cell receptor beta chains from a single sample sequenced in a study of cytomegalovirus exposure and HLA in healthy donors. It was with 60 Vbeta and 13 Jbeta primers that the PCR ran. Clones were sequenced by immunoSEQ multiplex PCR, and TCRdb holds only the in-frame ones, with some missing. The repertoire has over 90,000 clones, 64% of them found once; the top ten carry roughly 3.2%. The sequenced sample consisted of PBMCs. The receptor set was obtained from a man between 60 and 75 years old in good health and CMV-seronegative.

This rearrangement joins TRBV10-2 to TRBJ2-7, with a weak D call TRBD1 (6 bases). V lost 6 bases to trimming and J lost 3 bases, with 9 bases between them. The germline gives CDR1 WSHSY, CDR2 SAAADI. CDR3 length equals 12 residues. The DNA of the CDR3 is TGCGCCAGCAGGACAGGATACTACGAGCAGTACTTC. The encoded protein is CASRTGYYEQYF.

This chain joins TRBV29-1 and TRBJ2-2; D is uncertain. Trimming removed 4 bases at V and 0 bases at J, with 12 bases between. Germline values: CDR1 SQVTM, CDR2 ANQGSEA. This CDR3 has 15 amino acids. The chain's CDR3 is CSVVRGTSNTGELFF. The CDR3 nucleotides read TGCAGCGTTGTTCGCGGCACATCGAACACCGGGGAGCTGTTTTTT.

The CDR3 nucleotides read TGTGCCAGCAGGGGACAGGGGACAGATACGCAGTATTTT. Translated: CASRGQGTDTQYF. The chain has TRBV2 and TRBJ2-3; 10 bases map to TRBD1. Germline-derived CDR1 and CDR2 are SNHLY and FYNNEI. V lost 6 bases to trimming and J lost 3 bases; unmatched junction nucleotides: 0. CDR3 length: 13 amino acids.